The clone carrying this T cell receptor (beta chain) occurred once. What it binds is not known. V was clipped by 0 bases and J by 6 bases; unmatched bases: 6. Germline assignment: CDR1 SGHDT and CDR2 YYEEEE. The CDR3 has 15 amino acids. This entry is derived from a study of PD-1 blockade in classical Hodgkin lymphoma. Study observations and caveats: Compared with baseline, CD4+ but not CD8+ TCR diversity had risen significantly by C4D1. For complete responders, baseline diversity was comparable to that of newly diagnosed patients.

Every one of the patients relapsed after autologous stem cell transplantation (brentuximab vedotin exposure was variable). Generated by immunoSEQ multiplex PCR, the TCRdb table keeps only in-frame clones and is missing some. The table has about 40,000 clones, 75% to 85% seen once. The TCR comes from a human donor with classical Hodgkin lymphoma. The sequences come from peripheral blood mononuclear cells (PBMCs), collected at baseline. This chain joins TRBV5-6 and TRBJ2-4, with TRBD1 matching 7 bases. The chain's CDR3 is CASSLEGAVRNIQYF. In DNA form, the CDR3 reads TGTGCCAGCAGCTTGGAGGGGGCCGTTCGAAACATTCAGTACTTC.